The 24 T cell receptor beta chains below come from one sample, sequenced in a study of shared clonotypes between healthy human individuals (dated by TCRdb to about 2020). For the CD8 naive samples, CD45RO-negative cells were positively selected for CCR7, yielding a CD45RA+CCR7+ population from which TemRA cells were excluded. The library relied on the immunoSEQ multiplex PCR assay. The source is immuneACCESS, and TCRdb retained only in-frame sequences with V and J called. Part of the clones is not carried over; for the studies checked, unresolved V genes explain less than half of this, and the remainder is unexplained. Recorded for this sample are about 820,000 clones; nearly 95% of them occurred a single time. The ten largest clones capture around 24% of the sample. The specimen sequenced was naive CD8+ T cells sorted from blood. The cell subset or site label, read with the paper, signifies: CD45RA+CCR7+. The receptors were sampled from a man aged 25 to 45 in good health.

This chain joins TRBV5-1 and TRBJ2-1; perhaps TRBD2 as D (6 bases). The CDR3 totals 14 residues. Germline-derived CDR1 and CDR2 are SGHRS and YFSETQ. Trimming cost V 5 bases and J 3 bases, with 12 bases left between them. CDR3 DNA sequence: TGCGCCAGCAGTTCGGGAGAGGGCTACAATGAGCAGTTCTTC. This gives the protein CASSSGEGYNEQFF.

CDR3 sequence reads: CASSSEGVGGYTF. The CDR3, as DNA: TGTGCCAGCAGCTCCGAGGGGGTGGGTGGCTACACCTTC. The rearrangement uses TRBV13 and TRBJ1-2, with a weak D call TRBD1 (6 bases). The CDR3 totals 13 residues. V was pared by 4 bases and J by 7 bases, with 13 bases between. Looked up from germline, CDR1 is PRHDT and CDR2 is FYEKMQ (reference sequence).

This chain joins TRBV27 and TRBJ2-3; tentatively, D is TRBD2 (6 bases). The length of the CDR3 is 16 residues. Trimming took 7 bases from V and 1 from J, leaving 18 bases between them. Germline V lookup: CDR1 MNHEY, CDR2 SMNVEV (reference sequence). CDR3 loop: CASKTVAGGGTDTQYF. The CDR3 DNA reads as TGTGCCAGCAAAACCGTGGCAGGCGGGGGCACAGATACGCAGTATTTT.

The chain combines TRBV5-4 with TRBJ2-2; TRBD2 agrees at 10 bases. The V segment lost 2 bases and the J segment 6 bases; nucleotides outside the gene matches: 4. CDR3 length: 15 residues. Germline CDR1 is SGHNT and CDR2 is YYREEE (reference sequence). CDR3: CASSFLAGESGELFF. The CDR3 DNA follows: TGTGCCAGCAGCTTTCTAGCGGGAGAATCCGGGGAGCTGTTTTTT.

The genes are TRBV5-1 and TRBJ2-7; D may be TRBD1 or TRBD2 (5 bases each). V was trimmed by 3 bases and J by 0 bases, leaving 16 bases between them. The CDR3 covers 16 residues. Germline V gene sequence: CDR1 SGHRS, CDR2 YFSETQ. CDR3 residues: CASSSITGPSSYEQYF. For the CDR3, the DNA is TGCGCCAGCAGCTCTATAACGGGACCCAGCTCCTACGAGCAGTACTTC.

CDR3 sequence reads: CASSQFDTPRDLPPSYNEQFF. In DNA, the CDR3 is TGCGCCAGCAGTCAATTTGACACTCCGAGGGACCTTCCTCCCTCCTACAATGAGCAGTTCTTC. This rearrangement joins TRBV23-1 to TRBJ2-1; either TRBD1 or TRBD2 may fit D (5 bases each). TRBV23-1 is flagged as an ORF with uncertain function. This CDR3 comprises 21 residues. V was pared by 1 base and J by 0 bases, with 25 bases between.

The CDR3 coding sequence is TGCAGCGTTGAAGGTGGTTCGGGAGGGCTCGGGAACTACGAGCAGTACTTC. It specifies CSVEGGSGGLGNYEQYF. V usage is TRBV29-1 and J usage is TRBJ2-7, with TRBD2 identical over 8 bases. This CDR3 has 17 residues. V shed 1 base, J shed 3 bases, and the junction held 14 bases outside the gene matches. Germline V lookup: CDR1 SQVTM, CDR2 ANQGSEA.

This chain joins TRBV11-1 and TRBJ2-1; 8 bases agree with TRBD1. The CDR3 totals 16 residues. V shed 5 bases and J 3 bases; nucleotides not matched to a gene: 9. Germline loops: CDR1 SGHAT, CDR2 FQDESV (reference sequence). This CDR3 is CASSPRGQDNYNEQFF. The DNA for the CDR3 is TGTGCCAGCAGCCCTCGGGGACAGGATAACTACAATGAGCAGTTCTTC.

A single count supports this clone. The chain couples TRBV10-3 to TRBJ2-7, with TRBD1 identical over 7 bases. Germline V gene lookup returns CDR1 ENHRY and CDR2 SYGVKD. V gave up 10 bases and J gave up 4 bases; unmatched junction bases: 10. The CDR3 spans 13 residues. The chain's CDR3 is CATTTGSGYEQYF. In nucleotides, the CDR3 is TGTGCCACTACGACAGGGTCAGGGTACGAGCAGTACTTC.

The chain uses TRBV7-9 and TRBJ2-7, with a tentative D call TRBD2 (5 bases). This CDR3 contains 16 residues. V lost 1 base and J lost 6, with 19 bases in between. CDR1 and CDR2 (germline): SEHNR, FQNEAQ (reference sequence). This chain's CDR3 is CASSLEEGSLGSEQYF. DNA of the CDR3: TGTGCCAGCAGCTTAGAAGAGGGTAGCTTAGGTTCCGAGCAGTACTTC. Looking up the rest from reference TRBV7-9 and TRBJ2-7 gives the full variable domain: DTGVSQNPRHKITKRGQNVTFRCDPISEHNRLYWYRQTLGQGPEFLTYFQNEAQLEKSRLLSDRFSAERPKGSFSTLEIQRTEQGDSAMYLCASSLEEGSLGSEQYFGPGTRLTVT.

The CDR3 DNA sequence: TGTGCCAGCAGCGTAGACGATACCGGGACTAGGATGTACGAGCAGTACTTC. Protein: CASSVDDTGTRMYEQYF. The chain is built from TRBV9 and TRBJ2-7, with 8 bases that match TRBD2. The germline CDR1 and CDR2 sequences are SGDLS and YYNGEE. The CDR3 contains 17 residues. Losses at the gene ends were 0 bases for V and 4 bases for J; bases not matched to a gene: 12. Complete variable domain (other parts from reference TRBV9 and TRBJ2-7): DSGVTQTPKHLITATGQRVTLRCSPRSGDLSVYWYQQSLDQGLQFLIQYYNGEERAKGNILERFSAQQFPDLHSELNLSSLELGDSALYFCASSVDDTGTRMYEQYFGPGTRLTVT.

As for this clone: Other DNA sequences in this sample translate to the same CDR3. The chain is built from TRBV27 and TRBJ2-7; TRBD2 aligns across 11 bases. From germline, CDR1 is MNHEY and CDR2 SMNVEV (reference sequence). V lost 5 bases, J lost 4 bases, and 4 bases stayed unmatched. This CDR3 has 14 residues. The CDR3 is CASSPGTSGYEQYF. The CDR3 DNA follows: TGTGCCAGCAGTCCAGGGACTAGCGGTTACGAGCAGTACTTC.

This clone was seen a single time. V usage is TRBV5-1 and J usage is TRBJ2-7, with 9 bases matching TRBD1. V was clipped by 5 bases and J by 0 bases; unmatched bases: 0. Germline CDR1 reads SGHRS; CDR2 reads YFSETQ. This CDR3 region has 13 residues. The CDR3 protein is CASRQGASYEQYF. CDR3 bases: TGCGCCAGCAGACAGGGGGCCTCCTACGAGCAGTACTTC.

The chain carries TRBV27 and TRBJ1-1; no firm D call. Deletions cut 1 base from V and 1 base from J, with 7 bases between. This CDR3 spans 14 amino acids. Germline V lookup: CDR1 MNHEY, CDR2 SMNVEV (reference sequence). CDR3 in amino acids: CASSLLNPNTEAFF. The CDR3 region has the DNA TGTGCCAGCAGTTTATTGAACCCGAACACTGAAGCTTTCTTT.

The chain recombines TRBV30 with TRBJ2-7, with TRBD2 as a possible D gene (5 bases). CDR3 length: 13 amino acids. From germline, CDR1 is GTSNPN and CDR2 SVGIG (reference sequence). Trimming took off 2 bases at V and 0 bases at J, with 8 bases between the two ends. For the CDR3, the DNA is TGTGCCTGGAGTCGGGGTAGCTCCTACGAGCAGTACTTC. Translating it yields CAWSRGSSYEQYF.

The chain has TRBV7-8 and TRBJ2-5; D may be TRBD1 (6 bases). V was trimmed by 5 bases and J by 1 base, leaving 29 bases between them. This CDR3 is 20 amino acids long. Per the germline V gene, CDR1 is SGHVS and CDR2 is FQNEAQ. The DNA for the CDR3 is TGTGCCAGCAGCCACCGGAGGCCCCAGGGGAATCGCGGTCTCCAAGAGACCCAGTACTTC. Translating gives CASSHRRPQGNRGLQETQYF. Complete variable domain (other parts from reference TRBV7-8 and TRBJ2-5): GAGVSQSPRYKVAKRGQDVALRCDPISGHVSLFWYQQALGQGPEFLTYFQNEAQLDKSGLPSDRFFAERPEGSVSTLKIQRTQQEDSAVYLCASSHRRPQGNRGLQETQYFGPGTRLLVL.

This chain joins TRBV6-6 and TRBJ2-6; D is uncertain. The V and J ends lost 0 bases and 5 bases respectively, with 8 bases between them. CDR1 and CDR2 (germline): MNHNY, SVGAGI (reference sequence). CDR3 length equals 15 residues. The CDR3 bases are TGTGCCAGCAGTTACTCGACGGAGAGGGCCAACGTCCTGACTTTC. This sequence encodes CASSYSTERANVLTF.

The chain recombines TRBV29-1 with TRBJ2-5; TRBD1 agrees at 10 bases. Unmatched junction bases numbered 9, after V lost 5 bases and J lost 0 bases. From germline, CDR1 is SQVTM and CDR2 ANQGSEA. The CDR3 sequence is 16 residues long. The CDR3: CSVFDRGRGYQETQYF. The CDR3 region has the DNA TGCAGCGTTTTTGACAGGGGGCGCGGGTACCAAGAGACCCAGTACTTC.

The chain employs TRBV2 and TRBJ2-7; the D gene is possibly TRBD2 (6 bases). Germline V gives CDR1 SNHLY, CDR2 FYNNEI. The CDR3 loop spans 12 amino acids. The V and J ends lost 8 bases and 7 bases respectively, with 15 bases between them. Here the CDR3 reads CASARPGREQYF. CDR3 nucleotide sequence: TGTGCCAGCGCCCGACCGGGGAGGGAGCAGTACTTC.

The V call is TRBV11-3, the J call TRBJ2-1; perhaps TRBD2 as D (5 bases). This CDR3 is 12 amino acids long. V lost 5 bases and J lost 8, with 10 bases in between. Looked up from germline, CDR1 is SGHNT and CDR2 is YENEEA. The DNA of the CDR3 is TGTGCCAGCAGCCGGGATGGGGATGAGCAGTTCTTC. It specifies CASSRDGDEQFF.

The V gene is TRBV19, the J gene TRBJ2-1; perhaps TRBD2 as D (6 bases). Germline assignment: CDR1 LNHDA and CDR2 SQIVND (reference sequence). The CDR3 contains 15 residues. Trimming cost V 3 bases and J 6 bases, with 15 bases left between them. The CDR3 protein is CASSIRLVEFNEQFF. In nucleotides, the CDR3 is TGTGCCAGTAGTATCCGACTAGTCGAATTCAATGAGCAGTTCTTC. The whole variable domain, remainder taken from reference TRBV19 and TRBJ2-1, is DGGITQSPKYLFRKEGQNVTLSCEQNLNHDAMYWYRQDPGQGLRLIYYSQIVNDFQKGDIAEGYSVSREKKESFPLTVTSAQKNPTAFYLCASSIRLVEFNEQFFGPGTRLTVL.

The V and J genes are TRBV11-2 and TRBJ2-5; D remains unclear. This CDR3 is built from 13 residues. V shed 2 bases and J shed 1 base, with 5 bases lying between them. Germline V lookup: CDR1 SGHAT, CDR2 FQNNGV. The CDR3 region is CASSLRAQETQYF. CDR3 DNA sequence: TGTGCCAGCAGCTTAAGGGCCCAAGAGACCCAGTACTTC. Filled out from reference TRBV11-2 and TRBJ2-5, the complete variable domain reads EAGVAQSPRYKIIEKRQSVAFWCNPISGHATLYWYQQILGQGPKLLIQFQNNGVVDDSQLPKDRFSAERLKGVDSTLKIQPAKLEDSAVYLCASSLRAQETQYFGPGTRLLVL.

The chain links TRBV14 to TRBJ1-4, with a weak D call TRBD1 (6 bases). The germline V gene has CDR1 SGHDN and CDR2 FVKESK. The CDR3 covers 12 residues. V was shortened by 4 bases and J by 8 bases, with 8 bases between the two germline ends. The CDR3 loop reads CASSPQGEKLFF. CDR3 coding DNA: TGTGCCAGCAGCCCTCAGGGGGAAAAACTGTTTTTT.

The rearrangement links TRBV27 to TRBJ2-2, with 15 bases lining up with TRBD2. The germline V gene has CDR1 MNHEY and CDR2 SMNVEV (reference sequence). Losses at the gene ends were 4 bases for V and 4 bases for J; bases not matched to a gene: 1. The CDR3 runs 16 residues. CDR3 sequence reads: CASSSGLAGGTGELFF. CDR3 in DNA: TGTGCCAGCAGTTCGGGACTAGCGGGAGGCACCGGGGAGCTGTTTTTT.